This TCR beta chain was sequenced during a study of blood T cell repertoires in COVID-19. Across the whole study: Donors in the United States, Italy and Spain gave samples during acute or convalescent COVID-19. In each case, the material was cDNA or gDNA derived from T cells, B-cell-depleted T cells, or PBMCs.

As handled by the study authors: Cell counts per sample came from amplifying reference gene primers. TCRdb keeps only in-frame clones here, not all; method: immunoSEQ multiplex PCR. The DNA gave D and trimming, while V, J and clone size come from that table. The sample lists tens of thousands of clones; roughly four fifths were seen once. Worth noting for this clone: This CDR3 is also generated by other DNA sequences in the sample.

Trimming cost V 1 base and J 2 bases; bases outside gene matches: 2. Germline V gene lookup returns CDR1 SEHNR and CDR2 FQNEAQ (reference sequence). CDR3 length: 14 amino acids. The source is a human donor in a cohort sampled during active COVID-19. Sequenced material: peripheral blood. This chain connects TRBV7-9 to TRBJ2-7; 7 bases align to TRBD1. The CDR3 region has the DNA TGTGCCAGCAGCTTAGGACAGGGAACCTACGAGCAGTACTTC. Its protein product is CASSLGQGTYEQYF.